These 17 T cell receptor beta chains originate from one sample sequenced in a study of T cell responses to AZD1222 COVID-19 vaccine. TCRdb's table, derived via immunoSEQ multiplex PCR, lists solely in-frame clones and lacks some. This table has about 46,000 clones, about 90% appearing once. The sequences come from peripheral blood, collected 28 days after the second AZD1222 dose. These receptors were taken from an adult who received the AZD1222 COVID-19 vaccine.

The gene calls are TRBV30 and TRBJ1-5; D is unclear. Trimming took off 5 bases at V and 2 bases at J, with 10 bases between the two ends. From germline, CDR1 is GTSNPN and CDR2 SVGIG (reference sequence). The CDR3 spans 13 residues. CDR3 residues: CAWRPKGNQPQHF. The CDR3 DNA sequence: TGTGCCTGGCGTCCTAAGGGCAATCAGCCCCAGCATTTT.

The chain has TRBV10-3 and TRBJ1-6, with 7 bases that match TRBD1. Germline V gene lookup returns CDR1 ENHRY and CDR2 SYGVKD. Unmatched junction bases numbered 17, after V lost 8 bases and J lost 7 bases. The CDR3 covers 17 residues. As DNA, the CDR3 is TGTGCCATCGGGGATAAGAGGGCAGGGGGTTGGAATTCACCCCTCCACTTT. Amino acids: CAIGDKRAGGWNSPLHF.

The genes are TRBV25-1 and TRBJ1-2; the match to TRBD1 covers 7 bases. The CDR3 is 14 residues long. V was clipped by 3 bases and J by 8 bases; unmatched bases: 9. CDR1 is MGHDK, CDR2 SYGVNS, per germline. CDR3 sequence reads: CASSDPGGGYGYTF. For the CDR3, the DNA is TGTGCCAGCAGTGACCCAGGGGGGGGCTACGGCTACACCTTC.

The chain carries TRBV27 and TRBJ2-7, with 11 bases matching TRBD2. Germline V gene sequence: CDR1 MNHEY, CDR2 SMNVEV (reference sequence). V gave up 7 bases and J gave up 2 bases; unmatched junction bases: 13. This CDR3 is built from 17 residues. The CDR3 here is CASTSLGASGRTYEQYF. The CDR3 DNA sequence: TGTGCCAGCACCTCACTCGGCGCTAGCGGGAGGACCTACGAGCAGTACTTC.

This chain uses TRBV20-1 with TRBJ2-1; perhaps TRBD2 as D (5 bases). The CDR3 loop spans 11 amino acids. Per germline, CDR1 DFQATT and CDR2 SNEGSKA (reference sequence). Trimming shortened V by 5 bases and J by 8 bases, and 10 bases separated the two germline ends. The CDR3 loop is CSAADYYEQFF. The CDR3 DNA reads as TGCAGTGCTGCCGACTATTATGAGCAGTTCTTC.

This chain uses TRBV2 with TRBJ2-7; D might be TRBD2 (6 bases). V dropped 2 bases and J dropped 5 bases, with 10 bases sitting between them. The CDR3 extends over 13 amino acids. In germline, CDR1 is SNHLY, CDR2 FYNNEI. CDR3 loop: CASSELASDEQYF. CDR3 coding DNA: TGTGCCAGCAGTGAACTAGCGTCCGACGAGCAGTACTTC.

This clone was recorded a few times. The chain carries TRBV5-1 and TRBJ2-2, with TRBD1 matching over 9 bases. Germline V lookup: CDR1 SGHRS, CDR2 YFSETQ. The CDR3 loop spans 16 amino acids. V lost 3 bases, J lost 6 bases, and 9 bases stayed unmatched. The CDR3 here is CASSSSGQGMSGELFF. CDR3 nucleotides: TGCGCCAGCAGCTCCTCGGGACAGGGCATGTCCGGGGAGCTGTTTTTT.

As DNA, the CDR3 is TGCGCCAGCAGGCGGGAGGGCCAAGAGACCCAGTACTTC. Encoded protein: CASRREGQETQYF. This sequence joins TRBV5-1 and TRBJ2-5, with 9 nucleotides matching TRBD2. Germline V lookup: CDR1 SGHRS, CDR2 YFSETQ. This CDR3 has 13 residues. J lost 1 base, V lost 5 bases, and 0 bases had no gene match.

The rearrangement joins TRBV6-5 to TRBJ2-6; D call uncertain. The CDR3 consists of 15 residues. The V end was cut by 1 base, the J end by 0 bases, with 4 bases between. The germline V gene encodes CDR1 MNHEY and CDR2 SVGAGI. CDR3 region: CASSYWTSGANVLTF. CDR3 nucleotide sequence: TGTGCCAGCAGTTACTGGACCTCTGGGGCCAACGTCCTGACTTTC.

The V gene is TRBV27, the J gene TRBJ2-2, with TRBD2 matching 9 bases. Per germline, CDR1 MNHEY and CDR2 SMNVEV (reference sequence). With 5 bases clipped from V and 6 bases from J, the junction kept 4 bases outside the gene matches. This CDR3 comprises 14 residues. CDR3 residues: CASSPGLASGELFF. CDR3 in DNA: TGTGCCAGCAGTCCGGGACTAGCTTCCGGGGAGCTGTTTTTT.

The chain couples TRBV2 to TRBJ1-2; tentatively, D is TRBD1 (6 bases). V lost 7 bases and J lost 0, with 12 bases in between. Germline assignment: CDR1 SNHLY and CDR2 FYNNEI. The CDR3 is made up of 14 amino acids. CDR3: CASTMTGANYGYTF. The CDR3 DNA reads TGTGCCAGCACCATGACAGGAGCTAACTATGGCTACACCTTC.

The rearrangement uses TRBV2 and TRBJ2-5; 8 bases fit TRBD1. CDR3 length: 15 residues. V lost 5 bases, J lost 2 bases, and 7 bases stayed unmatched. Germline-derived CDR1 and CDR2 are SNHLY and FYNNEI. CDR3 loop: CASSPRDRGQETQYF. DNA of the CDR3: TGTGCCAGCAGTCCACGTGACAGGGGACAAGAGACCCAGTACTTC.

The chain couples TRBV9 to TRBJ1-4; D is perhaps TRBD1 (6 bases). The CDR3 is 15 amino acids. Trimming pared 4 bases from V and 2 bases from J, leaving 12 bases between. Germline loops: CDR1 SGDLS, CDR2 YYNGEE. The CDR3: CASSQRGGTNEKLFF. CDR3 DNA sequence: TGTGCCAGCAGCCAGCGGGGGGGCACTAATGAAAAACTGTTTTTT.

The chain links TRBV7-9 to TRBJ2-3; no clear D. The CDR3 is 15 residues long. CDR1 is SEHNR, CDR2 FQNEAQ, per germline (reference sequence). Trimming removed 1 base from V and 0 bases from J, with 8 bases in between. The CDR3 spells CASSLVAISTDTQYF. CDR3 DNA sequence: TGTGCCAGCAGCTTAGTGGCAATTAGCACAGATACGCAGTATTTT.

This sequence joins TRBV29-1 and TRBJ2-7, with TRBD1 identical over 8 bases. Per the germline V gene, CDR1 is SQVTM and CDR2 is ANQGSEA. This CDR3 region has 13 residues. Germline trimming cut 6 bases from V and 5 bases from J; bases unmatched to any gene: 9. The CDR3 is CSVLDRGRNEQYF. The CDR3 DNA sequence: TGCAGCGTCCTAGACAGGGGACGGAACGAGCAGTACTTC.

The chain employs TRBV18 and TRBJ1-2; TRBD1 aligns across 7 bases. V lost 3 bases and J lost 2; bases outside the gene matches: 6. Germline V gene lookup returns CDR1 KGHSH and CDR2 LQKENI. This CDR3 is 15 amino acids long. CDR3 in amino acids: CASSPGQGDNYGYTF. The CDR3 DNA is TGTGCCAGCTCACCGGGCCAGGGGGACAACTATGGCTACACCTTC. Based on the CDR3 plus reference TRBV18 and TRBJ1-2, the full variable domain is NAGVMQNPRHLVRRRGQEARLRCSPMKGHSHVYWYRQLPEEGLKFMVYLQKENIIDESGMPKERFSAEFPKEGPSILRIQQVVRGDSAAYFCASSPGQGDNYGYTFGSGTRLTVV.

The chain carries TRBV2 and TRBJ2-7, with D perhaps matching TRBD2 (5 bases). V lost 7 bases and J lost 2, with 15 bases in between. The CDR3 is made up of 14 amino acids. Germline V lookup: CDR1 SNHLY, CDR2 FYNNEI. The CDR3 region has the DNA TGTGCCAGCACCCAAAGGGAGTGGACCTACGAGCAGTACTTC. As protein: CASTQREWTYEQYF.